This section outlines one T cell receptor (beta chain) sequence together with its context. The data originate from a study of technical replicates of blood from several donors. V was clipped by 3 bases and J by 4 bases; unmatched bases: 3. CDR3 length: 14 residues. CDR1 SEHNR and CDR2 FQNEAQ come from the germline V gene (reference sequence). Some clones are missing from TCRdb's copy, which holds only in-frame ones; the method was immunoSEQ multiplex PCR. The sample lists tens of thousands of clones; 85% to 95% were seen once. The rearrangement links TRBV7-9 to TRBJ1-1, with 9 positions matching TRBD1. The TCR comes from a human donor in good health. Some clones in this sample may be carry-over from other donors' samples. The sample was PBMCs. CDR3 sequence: CASSFRDRATEAFF. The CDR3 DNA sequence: TGTGCCAGCAGCTTCCGGGACAGGGCCACTGAAGCTTTCTTT.